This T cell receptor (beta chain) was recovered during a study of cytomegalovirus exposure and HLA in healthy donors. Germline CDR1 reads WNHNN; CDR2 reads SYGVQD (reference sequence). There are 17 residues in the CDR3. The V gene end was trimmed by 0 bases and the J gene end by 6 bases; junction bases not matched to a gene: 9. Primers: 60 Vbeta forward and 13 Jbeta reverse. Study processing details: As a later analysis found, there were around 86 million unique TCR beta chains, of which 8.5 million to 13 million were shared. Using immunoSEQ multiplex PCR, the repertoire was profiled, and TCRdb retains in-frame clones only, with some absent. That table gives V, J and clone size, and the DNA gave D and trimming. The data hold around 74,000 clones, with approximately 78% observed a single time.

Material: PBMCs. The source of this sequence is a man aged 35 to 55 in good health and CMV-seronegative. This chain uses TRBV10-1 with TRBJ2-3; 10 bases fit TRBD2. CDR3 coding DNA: TGCGCCAGCAGTGAGTCAAGGACTAGCGGTTCAAGCGATACGCAGTATTTT. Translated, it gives CASSESRTSGSSDTQYF.